Reported below is one T cell receptor beta chain. The data were taken from a study of blood T cell repertoires in COVID-19. Study details: The United States, Italy and Spain supplied acute and convalescent COVID-19 samples. The analysed material was cDNA or gDNA that came from T cells, B-cell-depleted T cells, or PBMCs.

Looked up from germline, CDR1 is SGHRS and CDR2 is YFSETQ. The CDR3 runs to 15 residues. V was clipped by 5 bases and J by 8 bases, with 22 bases between them. Original processing methods: Amplification of reference gene primers was used by the study to estimate nucleated cell counts. Repertoires were generated with immunoSEQ multiplex PCR, while TCRdb's copy carries only in-frame clones and drops some. Clonal size and the V and J genes are those of that table, whereas D and trimming came from the DNA. The table has around 58,000 clones, roughly 80% seen once. The chain combines TRBV5-1 with TRBJ1-2, with D maybe TRBD1 (6 bases). The receptor was derived from a human donor in a cohort sampled during active COVID-19. Material: peripheral blood. The CDR3 protein is CASRQDTGLAGGYTF. DNA for the CDR3: TGCGCCAGCAGGCAAGACACAGGGCTCGCAGGGGGCTACACCTTC.